What follows are 19 T cell receptor beta chains derived from one specimen sequenced in a study of cytomegalovirus exposure and HLA in healthy donors. 60 Vbeta and 13 Jbeta primers were used in PCR. TCRdb's table, derived via immunoSEQ multiplex PCR, lists solely in-frame clones and lacks some. The data hold over 100,000 clones, with roughly 80% observed a single time. The specimen sequenced was PBMCs. All receptors come from a female donor in good health and CMV-seronegative.

The chain employs TRBV7-2 and TRBJ1-2; TRBD1 is a possible D gene (5 bases). Germline-derived CDR1 and CDR2 are SGHTA and FQGNSA. The CDR3 length is 14 residues. Deletions cut 7 bases from V and 0 bases from J, with 12 bases between. CDR3 in DNA: TGTGCCAGCATAAGGACACAGGCTAACTATGGCTACACCTTC. Its translation: CASIRTQANYGYTF.

The V and J genes are TRBV7-2 and TRBJ2-4; 8 bases fit TRBD1. The CDR3 consists of 16 residues. CDR1 SGHTA and CDR2 FQGNSA come from the germline V gene. The J segment lost 2 bases and the V segment lost 4 bases, leaving 7 bases of the junction unmatched. CDR3 nucleotide sequence: TGTGCCAGCAGCTACGCCGGGACAGGCTCCAAAAACATTCAGTACTTC. It is translated as CASSYAGTGSKNIQYF.

The chain recombines TRBV7-3 with TRBJ2-3; 11 bases fit TRBD1. The V and J ends lost 5 bases and 2 bases, in that order; junction bases with no gene match: 3. The CDR3 totals 15 residues. Germline V CDR1 and CDR2: SGHTA, FQGTGA. The CDR3 DNA is TGTGCCAGCAGCCGGGACAGGGGGAACACAGATACGCAGTATTTT. This translates into CASSRDRGNTDTQYF.

This clone was counted between two and nine times. The chain links TRBV5-5 to TRBJ1-5; no definite D call. Germline-derived CDR1 and CDR2 are SGHKS and YYEKEE (reference sequence). The CDR3 is 14 amino acids. The ends were cut back, 4 bases at V and 7 bases at J, with 15 bases in the middle. CDR3 coding DNA: TGTGCCAGCAGCCCAAGTCGAGAGGGCCAGCCCCAGCATTTT. Its protein is CASSPSREGQPQHF.

V usage is TRBV11-2 and J usage is TRBJ2-2; D ambiguous. CDR3 length equals 12 residues. Germline V CDR1 and CDR2: SGHAT, FQNNGV. V lost 2 bases and J lost 9, with 7 bases in between. CDR3 in DNA: TGTGCCAGCAGCTTATCCGTCTGGGAGCTGTTTTTT. Amino acid sequence: CASSLSVWELFF.

This chain uses TRBV5-4 with TRBJ2-5, with D tentatively TRBD2 (5 bases). Trimming stripped 7 bases from V and 3 bases from J, with 19 bases between. The CDR3 contains 15 residues. The germline V gene encodes CDR1 SGHNT and CDR2 YYREEE (reference sequence). The CDR3 is CASGPGRAREETQYF. Written as DNA, the CDR3 is TGTGCCAGCGGCCCCGGGCGGGCTAGGGAAGAGACCCAGTACTTC.

The rearrangement joins TRBV18 to TRBJ2-3; TRBD2 agrees at 8 bases. With 3 bases clipped from V and 2 bases from J, the junction kept 7 bases outside the gene matches. This CDR3 is 16 amino acids long. Germline CDR1 is KGHSH and CDR2 is LQKENI. This CDR3 reads CASSPQAGEPTDTQYF. The CDR3 region has the DNA TGTGCCAGCTCACCCCAAGCGGGGGAGCCCACAGATACGCAGTATTTT.

The V and J genes are TRBV5-4 and TRBJ1-3; TRBD1 matches at 8 bases. After removal of 4 bases from V and 4 bases from J, the junction contained 7 bases not matched to a gene. This CDR3 has 15 residues. CDR1 SGHNT and CDR2 YYREEE come from the germline V gene (reference sequence). The chain's CDR3 is CASSNQGAFGNTIYF. DNA of the CDR3: TGTGCCAGCAGCAATCAGGGGGCTTTCGGAAACACCATATATTTT.

This clone appeared a single time. The chain links TRBV11-2 to TRBJ2-7; 10 positions match TRBD1. The CDR3 sequence is 15 residues long. The V segment lost 5 bases and the J segment 3 bases; nucleotides outside the gene matches: 7. Germline V gene data show CDR1 as SGHAT and CDR2 as FQNNGV. CDR3 bases: TGTGCCAGCAGCCTCTCGGGACAGGGGAACTACGAGCAGTACTTC. Its protein product is CASSLSGQGNYEQYF.

This chain connects TRBV7-6 to TRBJ2-1; D ambiguous. The germline gives CDR1 SGHVS, CDR2 FNYEAQ. Trimming stripped 5 bases from V and 5 bases from J, with 19 bases between. The CDR3 is 16 amino acids. The CDR3 spells CASSRPTRQSDNEQFF. In DNA form, the CDR3 reads TGTGCCAGCAGCCGACCGACCAGGCAATCGGACAATGAGCAGTTCTTC.

V is TRBV6-1 and J is TRBJ1-5, with a weak D call TRBD1 (6 bases). This CDR3 has 12 amino acids. CDR1 is MNHNS, CDR2 SASEGT, per germline. The V end lost 8 bases, the J end lost 5 bases, and 10 bases lay between the germline ends. CDR3 sequence reads: CASWEGDQPQHF. The CDR3 DNA reads as TGTGCCAGCTGGGAGGGGGATCAGCCCCAGCATTTT.

This sequence joins TRBV6-6 and TRBJ1-1; perhaps TRBD1 as D (5 bases). Trimming took off 6 bases at V and 1 base at J, with 18 bases between the two ends. Germline V lookup: CDR1 MNHNY, CDR2 SVGAGI (reference sequence). The CDR3 is 16 residues long. The CDR3 DNA reads as TGTGCCAGCAGCCAAATTGGCGGGGCGACGAACACTGAAGCTTTCTTT. Translated: CASSQIGGATNTEAFF.

This clone appeared a few times. The chain carries TRBV6-5 and TRBJ1-3; D is possibly TRBD1 (6 bases). Germline CDR1 is MNHEY and CDR2 is SVGAGI. Trimming took 5 bases from V and 2 from J, leaving 10 bases between them. The CDR3 covers 14 residues. The CDR3 DNA reads TGTGCCAGCAGTGCTACAGGGACTGGAAACACCATATATTTT. This codes for CASSATGTGNTIYF.

The CDR3 nucleotides read TGCGCCAGCAGCTTTGGCGGCCTTTTAGATGAGCAGTTCTTC. The encoded protein is CASSFGGLLDEQFF. The chain is built from TRBV5-1 and TRBJ2-1; D is undetermined. V dropped 2 bases and J dropped 8 bases, with 14 bases sitting between them. The CDR3 spans 14 residues. Germline assignment: CDR1 SGHRS and CDR2 YFSETQ.

CDR3 protein: CASSLEGESTDTQYF. In nucleotides, the CDR3 is TGCGCCAGCAGCTTGGAGGGGGAAAGCACAGATACGCAGTATTTT. The chain links TRBV5-1 to TRBJ2-3; tentatively, D is TRBD1 (6 bases). This CDR3 is 15 amino acids long. The V end was cut by 0 bases, the J end by 0 bases, with 8 bases between. CDR1 is SGHRS and CDR2 is YFSETQ in the germline V gene.

The chain couples TRBV11-2 to TRBJ2-7; TRBD1 might be the D (7 bases). CDR3 length: 12 residues. Per the germline V gene, CDR1 is SGHAT and CDR2 is FQNNGV. V was shortened by 5 bases and J by 3 bases, with 8 bases between the two germline ends. The CDR3 spells CASSQGGYEQYF. The CDR3 nucleotides are TGTGCCAGCAGCCAGGGGGGCTACGAGCAGTACTTC.

This clone was seen a handful of times. The CDR3 DNA reads TGTGCCACCAGCAGAGGAGACAGCAATGAAAAACTGTTTTTT. It specifies CATSRGDSNEKLFF. V is TRBV15 and J is TRBJ1-4, with D maybe TRBD1 (5 bases). The CDR3 extends over 14 amino acids. Trimming shortened V by 1 base and J by 5 bases, and 8 bases separated the two germline ends. Per germline, CDR1 LNHNV and CDR2 YYDKDF (reference sequence). Supplemented by reference TRBV15 and TRBJ1-4, the full variable domain reads DAMVIQNPRYQVTQFGKPVTLSCSQTLNHNVMYWYQQKSSQAPKLLFHYYDKDFNNEADTPDNFQSRRPNTSFCFLDIRSPGLGDTAMYLCATSRGDSNEKLFFGSGTQLSVL.

The rearrangement links TRBV18 to TRBJ1-4; no firm D call. The CDR3 runs to 12 residues. Germline V gives CDR1 KGHSH, CDR2 LQKENI. With 2 bases removed from V and 7 bases from J, the gap between germline ends came to 5 bases. The DNA for the CDR3 is TGTGCCAGCTCACCAGAGATTGAAAAACTGTTTTTT. This encodes CASSPEIEKLFF.

The rearrangement uses TRBV9 and TRBJ1-3; D remains ambiguous. Trimming took off 0 bases at V and 0 bases at J, with 13 bases between the two ends. The CDR3 consists of 17 residues. From germline, CDR1 is SGDLS and CDR2 YYNGEE. The CDR3 DNA is TGTGCCAGCAGCGTAGATCCAGATGCTCTCTCTGGAAACACCATATATTTT. Translated, it gives CASSVDPDALSGNTIYF.